This is a list of T cell receptor beta chains from one sample in a study of blood T cell repertoires in COVID-19. TCRdb keeps only in-frame clones here, not all; method: immunoSEQ multiplex PCR. The data hold 160,000 or so clones, with under 90% observed a single time. Sequencing was done on a sample of PBMCs or T cells enriched from blood (not recorded which). The receptors shown here come from a woman between 45 and 65 years old who had recovered from COVID-19. CDR3s include the opening cysteine and the closing phenylalanine or tryptophan. Each record gives: V gene, CDR3 protein.

>TRBV6-5
CASTKTGGVEQFF
>TRBV19
CASSITGEGQPQHF
>TRBV30
CAWSAAHRDSGEQYF
>TRBV2
CASGPGTALMGGYTF
>TRBV25-1
CASSESGDRGGRYTF
>TRBV7-8
CASSLARPSGNTIYF
>TRBV4-2
CASSPGLFSYEQYF
>TRBV9
CASTARGGRGYYNEQFF
>TRBV6-6
CASSYRSQGPNTEAFF
>TRBV3-1/TRBV3-2
CASSQDGLYNQPQHF
>TRBV4-2
CASSQGLAGNTGELFF
>TRBV5-8
CASSARWSGANVLTF
>TRBV5-4
CASSFINTGELFF
>TRBV5-4
CASTSGAVSYNEQFF
>TRBV27
CASSLGQNYYEQYF
>TRBV7-2
CASSLAGGPYEQFF
>TRBV7-2
CASSLEQGSNSPLHF
>TRBV28
CASSLNYEQYF
>TRBV3-1/TRBV3-2
CASSQDSGSNQPQHF
>TRBV6-5
CASSYSSRGGPEAFF